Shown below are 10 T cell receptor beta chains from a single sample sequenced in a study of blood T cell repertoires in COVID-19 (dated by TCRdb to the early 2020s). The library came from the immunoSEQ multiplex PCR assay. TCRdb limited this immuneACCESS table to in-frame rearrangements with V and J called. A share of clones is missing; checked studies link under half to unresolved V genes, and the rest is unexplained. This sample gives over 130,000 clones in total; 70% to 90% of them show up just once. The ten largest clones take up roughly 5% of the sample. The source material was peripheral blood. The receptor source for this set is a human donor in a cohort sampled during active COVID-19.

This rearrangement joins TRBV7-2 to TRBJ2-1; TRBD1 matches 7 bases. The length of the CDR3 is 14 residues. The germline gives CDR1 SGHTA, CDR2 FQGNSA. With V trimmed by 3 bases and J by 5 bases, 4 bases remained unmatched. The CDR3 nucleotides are TGTGCCAGCAGCTTGTACGGGACAGACAATGAGCAGTTCTTC. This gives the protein CASSLYGTDNEQFF.

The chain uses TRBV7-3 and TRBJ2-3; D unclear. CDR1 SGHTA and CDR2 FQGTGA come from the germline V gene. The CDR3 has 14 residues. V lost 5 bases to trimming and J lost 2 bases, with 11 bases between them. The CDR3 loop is CASSPGLSTDTQYF. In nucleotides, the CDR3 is TGTGCCAGCAGCCCGGGTCTCTCCACAGATACGCAGTATTTT.

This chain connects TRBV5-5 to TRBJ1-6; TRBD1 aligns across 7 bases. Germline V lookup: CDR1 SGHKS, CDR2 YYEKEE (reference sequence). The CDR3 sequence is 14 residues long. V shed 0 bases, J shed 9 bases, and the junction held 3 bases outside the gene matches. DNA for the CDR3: TGTGCCAGCAGCTTGGACAGGGGAGGTTCACCCCTCCACTTT. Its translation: CASSLDRGGSPLHF.

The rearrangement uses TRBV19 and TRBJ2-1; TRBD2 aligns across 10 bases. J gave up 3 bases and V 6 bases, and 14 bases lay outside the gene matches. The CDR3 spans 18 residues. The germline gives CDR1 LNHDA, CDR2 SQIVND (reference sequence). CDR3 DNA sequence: TGTGCCAGTAGGATGGGGCCCTTAGCGGGGGGCCGCTACAATGAGCAGTTCTTC. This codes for CASRMGPLAGGRYNEQFF.

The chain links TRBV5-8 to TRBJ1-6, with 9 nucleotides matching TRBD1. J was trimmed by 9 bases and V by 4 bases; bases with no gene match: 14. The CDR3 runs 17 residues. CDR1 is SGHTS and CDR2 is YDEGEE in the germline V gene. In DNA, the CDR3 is TGTGCCAGCAGCCTCGTGAAACAGGGGGCAAAGGGTTCACCCCTCCACTTT. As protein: CASSLVKQGAKGSPLHF.

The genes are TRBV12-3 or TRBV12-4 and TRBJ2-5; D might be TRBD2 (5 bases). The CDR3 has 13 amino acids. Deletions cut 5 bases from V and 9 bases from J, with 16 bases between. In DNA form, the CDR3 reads TGTGCCAGCAGTCCTAGCCTCATTGCGGCCCAGTACTTC. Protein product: CASSPSLIAAQYF.

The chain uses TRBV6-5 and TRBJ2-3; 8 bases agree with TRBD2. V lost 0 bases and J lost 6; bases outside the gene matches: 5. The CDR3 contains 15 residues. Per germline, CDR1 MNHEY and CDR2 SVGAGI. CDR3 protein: CASSYSAGGEDTQYF. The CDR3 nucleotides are TGTGCCAGCAGTTACTCCGCGGGGGGCGAGGATACGCAGTATTTT.

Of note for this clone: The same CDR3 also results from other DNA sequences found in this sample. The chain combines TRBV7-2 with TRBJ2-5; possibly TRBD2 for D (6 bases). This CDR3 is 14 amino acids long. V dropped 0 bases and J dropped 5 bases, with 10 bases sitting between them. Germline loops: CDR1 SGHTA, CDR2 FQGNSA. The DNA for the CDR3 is TGTGCCAGCAGCTTAGCGGGAGGAGGCGAGACCCAGTACTTC. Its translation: CASSLAGGGETQYF.

CDR3: CASSSLGSGAAQYF. In DNA form, the CDR3 reads TGTGCCAGCAGCTCCTTAGGGTCGGGAGCCGCGCAGTATTTT. The chain uses TRBV7-2 and TRBJ2-3; tentative D call: TRBD2 (6 bases). The CDR3 loop spans 14 amino acids. Germline V lookup: CDR1 SGHTA, CDR2 FQGNSA. V lost 4 bases to trimming and J lost 10 bases, with 18 bases between them.

CDR3 protein: CASSEMTGWEEKLFF. In DNA, the CDR3 is TGTGCCAGCAGTGAAATGACAGGGTGGGAAGAAAAACTGTTTTTT. V is TRBV6-1 and J is TRBJ1-4; 7 bases are a match to TRBD1. In germline, CDR1 is MNHNS, CDR2 SASEGT. This CDR3 contains 15 residues. J was trimmed by 8 bases and V by 2 bases; bases with no gene match: 8.